This T cell receptor beta chain was observed in a study of T cells in Graves' hyperthyroidism and ophthalmopathy. Amplification yielded TCR beta CDR3 regions, with RNA transcripts as the source. Initially, a first-round RT-PCR of the TCR CDR3 employed the HTBI primer set. MiXCR was run by TCRdb on the multiplex PCR reads, yielding one entry per CDR3 protein. The repertoire consists of 95,000 to 100,000 distinct CDR3 sequences, with roughly 56% occurring once and the leading ten covering around 30%. Diagnosis of hyperthyroidism was new in patients aged 18 to 65, and its duration was under 2 months. Each diagnosis was grounded in clinical symptoms, serum thyroxine and TRAb, thyroid ultrasound, and orbital computed tomography. Source material for PBMCs was roughly 10 ml fresh peripheral blood. The CDR3 totals 13 residues. Trimming took 6 bases from V and 5 from J; bases not matched to a gene: 8. Germline-derived CDR1 and CDR2 are DFQATT and SNEGSKA (reference sequence).

This sequence joins TRBV20-1 and TRBJ2-5; 8 bases match TRBD1. This TCR derives from a woman in her thirties or forties with Graves' hyperthyroidism. Material for sequencing was blood. The CDR3 DNA is TGCAGTGCAACCGGGACAGGTCTGGAGACCCAGTACTTC. Its protein is CSATGTGLETQYF.